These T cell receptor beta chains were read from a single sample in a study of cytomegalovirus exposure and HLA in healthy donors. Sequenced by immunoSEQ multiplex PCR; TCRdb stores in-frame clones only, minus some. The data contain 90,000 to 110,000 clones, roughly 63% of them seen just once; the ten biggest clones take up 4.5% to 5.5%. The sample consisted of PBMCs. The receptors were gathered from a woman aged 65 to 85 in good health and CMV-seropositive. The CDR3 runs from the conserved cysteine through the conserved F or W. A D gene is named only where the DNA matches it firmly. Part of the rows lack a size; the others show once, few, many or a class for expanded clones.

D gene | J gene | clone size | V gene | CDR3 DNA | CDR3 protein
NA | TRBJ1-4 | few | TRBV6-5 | TGTGCCAGCAGTTACGGGCAGACTAATGAAAAACTGTTTTTT | CASSYGQTNEKLFF
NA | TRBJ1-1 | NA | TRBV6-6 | TGTGCCAGCAGTTACTCGCAGGGAGGGGCTTTCTTT | CASSYSQGGAFF
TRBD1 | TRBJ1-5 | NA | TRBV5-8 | TGTGCCAGCAACACGGGACAGAATCAGCCCCAGCATTTT | CASNTGQNQPQHF
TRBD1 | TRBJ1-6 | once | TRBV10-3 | TGTGCCATCAGTGCGGACAGGGCAGGTTCACCCCTCCACTTT | CAISADRAGSPLHF
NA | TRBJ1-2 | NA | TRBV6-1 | TGTGCCAGCAGTGCCGGTGGGGGGGGAAGGGCAGGCACCTTC | CASSAGGGGRAGTF
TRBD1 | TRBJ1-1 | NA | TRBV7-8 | TGTGCCAGCAGCTTCCGGGACAGGGTTAGTGAAGCTTTCTTT | CASSFRDRVSEAFF
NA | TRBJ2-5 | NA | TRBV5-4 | TGTGCCAGCAGCTTGGCCGCAGGTCAAGAGACCCAGTACTTC | CASSLAAGQETQYF
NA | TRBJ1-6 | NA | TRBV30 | TGTGCCTGGAGTGTAGAGGGCAGGTACTATAATTCACCCCTCCACTTT | CAWSVEGRYYNSPLHF
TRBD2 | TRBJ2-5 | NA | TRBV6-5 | TGTGCCAGCAGTTACTCTATGACTAGCGGGCAAGAGACCCAGTACTTC | CASSYSMTSGQETQYF
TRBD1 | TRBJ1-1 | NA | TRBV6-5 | TGTGCCAGCAGTTCGACAGGGGGCATCACTGAAGCTTTCTTT | CASSSTGGITEAFF
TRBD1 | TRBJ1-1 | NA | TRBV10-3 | TGTGCCACCACTACCACAGGGGAAGGGAACACTGAAGCTTTCTTT | CATTTTGEGNTEAFF